Following are 14 T cell receptor beta chains from one sample sequenced in a study of CD8+ T cells in alopecia areata. The treatment: oral pan-JAK inhibitor, 5-10 mg twice daily. In each case, RNA was isolated and then reverse transcribed into cDNA as the sequencing template. TCRdb keeps only in-frame clones here, not all; method: immunoSEQ multiplex PCR. The data show some 150,000 clones, less than 70% seen once. The sample here was CD8+ T cells sorted from blood, taken at week 4, from a patient treated with tofacitinib. The receptors come from a human donor with alopecia areata.

This clone was seen only once. This chain uses TRBV6-5 with TRBJ1-1; D perhaps matches TRBD1 (5 bases). Trimming cost V 7 bases and J 5 bases, with 17 bases left between them. Germline-derived CDR1 and CDR2 are MNHEY and SVGAGI. CDR3 size: 14 residues. Here the CDR3 reads CASTLGQEETEAFF. The CDR3 DNA is TGTGCCAGCACCTTGGGGCAGGAGGAGACTGAAGCTTTCTTT.

In this sample, this clone turned up a few times. The CDR3 nucleotides are TGTGCCACCAGCAGAGATCTCCAAGAGACCCAGTACTTC. Its translation is CATSRDLQETQYF. This chain uses TRBV15 with TRBJ2-5; D unresolved. Trimming shortened V by 0 bases and J by 1 base, and 3 bases separated the two germline ends. The germline gives CDR1 LNHNV, CDR2 YYDKDF (reference sequence). The CDR3 loop spans 13 amino acids.

V is TRBV6-6 and J is TRBJ1-2; the match to TRBD1 covers 9 bases. The CDR3 has 15 residues. Germline V gene lookup returns CDR1 MNHNY and CDR2 SVGAGI (reference sequence). V shed 2 bases, J shed 3 bases, and the junction held 4 bases outside the gene matches. The CDR3 loop is CASSYTGQGDYGYTF. The CDR3 coding sequence is TGTGCCAGCAGTTACACGGGACAGGGAGACTATGGCTACACCTTC.

The V gene is TRBV7-9, the J gene TRBJ2-1; perhaps TRBD2 as D (5 bases). The CDR3 totals 16 residues. The germline V gene has CDR1 SEHNR and CDR2 FQNEAQ (reference sequence). Trimming took 5 bases from V and 0 from J, leaving 14 bases between them. The CDR3 nucleotides read TGTGCCAGCAGCCCTGCCTCGGGAAACTCCTACAATGAGCAGTTCTTC. Protein product: CASSPASGNSYNEQFF.

CDR3 DNA sequence: TGTGCCATCAGCGAAACAGGGGGCGATGAAAAACTGTTTTTT. This gives the protein CAISETGGDEKLFF. V usage is TRBV10-3 and J usage is TRBJ1-4, with 9 bases that match TRBD1. The CDR3 sequence is 14 residues long. Per germline, CDR1 ENHRY and CDR2 SYGVKD. The junction had 5 bases not matched to a gene; V was cut back by 6 bases and J by 6 bases.

The gene calls are TRBV30 and TRBJ1-6; the D is unclear. This CDR3 is 13 amino acids long. Trimming removed 2 bases from V and 7 bases from J, with 9 bases in between. The V gene's germline CDR1 is GTSNPN and CDR2 SVGIG (reference sequence). CDR3 in DNA: TGTGCCTGGAGTCCACAAGGGAATTCACCCCTCCACTTT. Residues: CAWSPQGNSPLHF.

The chain couples TRBV27 to TRBJ1-2; D gene ambiguous. V lost 4 bases, J lost 1 base, and 7 bases lay in between. The CDR3 extends over 13 amino acids. In germline, CDR1 is MNHEY, CDR2 SMNVEV (reference sequence). In DNA form, the CDR3 reads TGTGCCAGCAGTTATGGACTTAACTATGGCTACACCTTC. As protein: CASSYGLNYGYTF.

The gene calls are TRBV7-9 and TRBJ2-7; 8 bases agree with TRBD2. Per the germline V gene, CDR1 is SEHNR and CDR2 is FQNEAQ (reference sequence). The V gene end was trimmed by 4 bases and the J gene end by 5 bases; junction bases not matched to a gene: 7. This CDR3 has 14 residues. CDR3 coding DNA: TGTGCCAGCAGCTCCGGCGGGGGGCTGGACGAGCAGTACTTC. Its protein is CASSSGGGLDEQYF.

This clone was seen only a few times. V usage is TRBV29-1 and J usage is TRBJ2-2, with 11 bases lining up with TRBD1. V gave up 0 bases and J gave up 5 bases; unmatched junction bases: 5. The germline V gene has CDR1 SQVTM and CDR2 ANQGSEA. The CDR3 has 16 amino acids. CDR3 DNA sequence: TGCAGCGTTGAAGATGAGGACAGGGGGCATACCGGGGAGCTGTTTTTT. It is translated as CSVEDEDRGHTGELFF.

The V call is TRBV30, the J call TRBJ1-2; the D is unclear. This CDR3 is 14 amino acids long. The germline V gene has CDR1 GTSNPN and CDR2 SVGIG (reference sequence). Trimming left V 3 bases short and J 5 bases short, with 16 bases between. CDR3 coding DNA: TGTGCCTGGAGCATCGACCCTAGGATGTATGGCTACACCTTC. Encoded protein: CAWSIDPRMYGYTF.

The V gene is TRBV2, the J gene TRBJ1-2; D unresolved. The CDR3 runs to 13 residues. The germline V and J ends were trimmed by 4 bases and 6 bases, with 12 bases remaining between them. Germline V gives CDR1 SNHLY, CDR2 FYNNEI. This chain's CDR3 is CASSGGTLDGYTF. The CDR3 DNA reads TGTGCCAGCAGTGGCGGCACCTTGGATGGCTACACCTTC.

V usage is TRBV25-1 and J usage is TRBJ1-1; the match to TRBD1 covers 11 bases. CDR1 and CDR2 (germline): MGHDK, SYGVNS. The CDR3 spans 11 residues. The V segment lost 8 bases and the J segment 7 bases; nucleotides outside the gene matches: 0. In DNA, the CDR3 is TGTGCCAGCGGGACAGGGGGTGAAGCTTTCTTT. Translation gives CASGTGGEAFF. Looking up the rest from reference TRBV25-1 and TRBJ1-1 gives the full variable domain: EADIYQTPRYLVIGTGKKITLECSQTMGHDKMYWYQQDPGMELHLIHYSYGVNSTEKGDLSSESTVSRIRTEHFPLTLESARPSHTSQYLCASGTGGEAFFGQGTRLTVV.

This chain joins TRBV9 and TRBJ2-5, with 7 bases that match TRBD1. The germline gives CDR1 SGDLS, CDR2 YYNGEE. With V trimmed by 4 bases and J by 0 bases, 9 bases remained unmatched. The CDR3 runs 16 residues. DNA of the CDR3: TGTGCCAGCAGCCCATGGACAGGCGCGAACCAAGAGACCCAGTACTTC. Translating gives CASSPWTGANQETQYF.

The chain joins TRBV4-3 to TRBJ1-2; D may be TRBD1 (6 bases). The germline gives CDR1 LGHNA, CDR2 YSLEER. Trimming left V 2 bases short and J 5 bases short, with 21 bases between. There are 17 residues in the CDR3. The DNA for the CDR3 is TGCGCCAGCAGCCAAATATGGACAGTTAGCGCGACTTATGGCTACACCTTC. It encodes CASSQIWTVSATYGYTF.